Listed here are 21 T cell receptor beta chains from one sample, sequenced in a study of identical twins. Using its own MiXCR run on the 5' RACE reads, TCRdb lists one record per CDR3 protein. The table includes over 550,000 distinct CDR3 sequences, under 8.5% detected once. This sample also appeared in a second study, on yellow fever vaccine responses in identical twins.

Sequenced sample: PBMCs. These receptors all come from a woman younger than 35 in good health.

The chain uses TRBV28 and TRBJ2-1; TRBD2 might be the D (6 bases). Trimming stripped 6 bases from V and 5 bases from J, with 17 bases between. The CDR3 is 15 residues long. Germline V gene lookup returns CDR1 MDHEN and CDR2 SYDVKM. The CDR3: CASSPGSTFDNEQFF. CDR3 sequence (DNA): TGTGCCAGCAGCCCCGGGAGTACTTTCGACAATGAGCAGTTCTTC.

The sample holds a few counts of this clonotype. The chain employs TRBV20-1 and TRBJ1-1; no clear D. The CDR3 totals 11 residues. Trimming removed 7 bases at V and 1 base at J, with 7 bases between. The V gene's germline CDR1 is DFQATT and CDR2 SNEGSKA (reference sequence). The CDR3 sequence is CSGLENTEAFF. The CDR3 DNA sequence: TGCAGTGGGCTGGAGAACACTGAAGCTTTCTTT.

This chain joins TRBV29-1 and TRBJ1-1; tentative D call: TRBD1 (5 bases). CDR1 is SQVTM, CDR2 ANQGSEA, per germline. Trimming cost V 1 base and J 4 bases, with 19 bases left between them. The CDR3 is made up of 16 amino acids. CDR3 DNA: TGCAGCGTTGAAGGTCCTTGGGGGGTGAGTAGCACTGAAGCTTTCTTT. Translating gives CSVEGPWGVSSTEAFF.

The chain combines TRBV6-5 with TRBJ1-3; no clear D gene. Germline CDR1 MNHEY, CDR2 SVGAGI. Trimming pared 0 bases from V and 0 bases from J, leaving 9 bases between. The CDR3 is 16 amino acids. The DNA for the CDR3 is TGTGCCAGCAGTTACTCGGCGCCGAGCTCTGGAAACACCATATATTTT. Translating gives CASSYSAPSSGNTIYF.

This clonotype was recorded many times. V and J are TRBV7-6 and TRBJ1-4; D unclear. Trimming removed 3 bases at V and 4 bases at J, with 0 bases between. This CDR3 is built from 11 residues. Germline V gives CDR1 SGHVS, CDR2 FNYEAQ. In DNA, the CDR3 is TGTGCCAGCAGCTTTAATGAAAAACTGTTTTTT. Translating gives CASSFNEKLFF. Together with reference TRBV7-6 and TRBJ1-4, the CDR3 gives the full variable domain: GAGVSQSPRYKVTKRGQDVALRCDPISGHVSLYWYRQALGQGPEFLTYFNYEAQQDKSGLPNDRFSAERPEGSISTLTIQRTEQRDSAMYRCASSFNEKLFFGSGTQLSVL.

The CDR3 spells CASSLIGVEQYF. CDR3 bases: TGTGCCAGCAGTTTAATAGGGGTCGAGCAGTACTTC. The rearrangement joins TRBV12-3 or TRBV12-4 to TRBJ2-7, with a weak D call TRBD1 (5 bases). Trimming cost V 2 bases and J 6 bases, with 8 bases left between them. The CDR3 length is 12 residues.

This clonotype showed up many times. The J gene is TRBJ1-2, the V gene TRBV15, with unresolved D. CDR1 LNHNV and CDR2 YYDKDF come from the germline V gene (reference sequence). The CDR3 is 15 residues long. Trimming left V 3 bases short and J 4 bases short, with 15 bases between. CDR3 loop: CATSSGILLPYGYTF. CDR3 in DNA: TGTGCCACCAGCAGCGGGATTCTACTCCCCTATGGCTACACCTTC.

The chain recombines TRBV12-3 or TRBV12-4 with TRBJ2-1; D uncertain. The CDR3 contains 15 residues. V was cut by 7 bases and J by 7 bases, with 20 bases left in between. The CDR3 DNA reads TGTGCCAGCACCCCGGGTAGCTCGGGTGGGAATGAGCAGTTCTTC. It is translated as CASTPGSSGGNEQFF.

This clonotype was observed a few times. The chain joins TRBV28 to TRBJ2-1; TRBD1 agrees at 8 bases. With 1 base clipped from V and 2 bases from J, the junction kept 10 bases outside the gene matches. Germline CDR1 MDHEN, CDR2 SYDVKM. The CDR3 consists of 18 residues. As DNA, the CDR3 is TGTGCCAGCAGTTTATCGGTTTGGGGGACAGGAGCCTACAATGAGCAGTTCTTC. It is translated as CASSLSVWGTGAYNEQFF.

Ten or more counts support this clonotype. The V and J genes are TRBV5-1 and TRBJ1-1; TRBD1 matches at 12 bases. The CDR3 runs to 17 residues. Germline V gene data show CDR1 as SGHRS and CDR2 as YFSETQ. With 2 bases clipped from V and 0 bases from J, the junction kept 5 bases outside the gene matches. The CDR3 spells CASSFGTGGGLNTEAFF. The CDR3 region has the DNA TGCGCCAGCAGCTTCGGGACAGGGGGCGGGTTGAACACTGAAGCTTTCTTT.

The CDR3 DNA follows: TGTGCCAGCAGCCCGAGACTAGCGGGAGGCGACATTCAGTACTTC. Protein sequence: CASSPRLAGGDIQYF. The chain has TRBV3-1 and TRBJ2-4, with 13 nucleotides matching TRBD2. V was pared by 4 bases and J by 8 bases, with 5 bases of the junction left unmatched. Per the germline V gene, CDR1 is LGHDT and CDR2 is YNNKEL (reference sequence). The CDR3 extends over 15 amino acids.

This clonotype was counted at least ten times. The V and J genes are TRBV29-1 and TRBJ2-7, with 7 bases aligning to TRBD1. After removal of 4 bases from V and 7 bases from J, the junction contained 10 bases not matched to a gene. The germline V gene encodes CDR1 SQVTM and CDR2 ANQGSEA. This CDR3 comprises 13 residues. In DNA form, the CDR3 reads TGCAGCGTTGTACCCACGGACAGGTGGGAGCAGTACTTC. Protein sequence: CSVVPTDRWEQYF.

The J gene is TRBJ2-7, the V gene TRBV12-3 or TRBV12-4, with TRBD1 matching over 7 bases. Trimming removed 5 bases from V and 3 bases from J; junction bases left unmatched: 10. The CDR3 is made up of 15 amino acids. For the CDR3, the DNA is TGTGCCAGCAGTACGCACACAGGGGCTATCTACGAGCAGTACTTC. Translating gives CASSTHTGAIYEQYF.

The chain has TRBV2 and TRBJ2-7; no definite D call. V dropped 2 bases and J dropped 6 bases, with 8 bases sitting between them. Germline CDR1 and CDR2: SNHLY and FYNNEI. This CDR3 comprises 12 residues. DNA for the CDR3: TGTGCCAGCAGTGAATACATGAGCGAGCAGTACTTC. It yields the protein CASSEYMSEQYF.

The J gene is TRBJ2-3, the V gene TRBV15; TRBD1 is a possible D gene (5 bases). Trimming took off 0 bases at V and 5 bases at J, with 6 bases between the two ends. Germline V gene sequence: CDR1 LNHNV, CDR2 YYDKDF (reference sequence). The CDR3 extends over 13 amino acids. CDR3 bases: TGTGCCACCAGCAGAGAGCAGGGAGATACGCAGTATTTT. This codes for CATSREQGDTQYF.

The chain links TRBV5-6 to TRBJ2-2, with 8 bases lining up with TRBD2. CDR1 and CDR2 (germline): SGHDT, YYEEEE. Trimming took 4 bases from V and 1 from J; bases not matched to a gene: 6. This CDR3 has 16 residues. The CDR3 reads CASSTRLAMNTGELFF. The DNA for the CDR3 is TGTGCCAGCAGCACTCGACTAGCGATGAACACCGGGGAGCTGTTTTTT. Together with reference TRBV5-6 and TRBJ2-2, the CDR3 gives the full variable domain: DAGVTQSPTHLIKTRGQQVTLRCSPKSGHDTVSWYQQALGQGPQFIFQYYEEEERQRGNFPDRFSGHQFPNYSSELNVNALLLGDSALYLCASSTRLAMNTGELFFGEGSRLTVL.

This clonotype was found a few times. This chain uses TRBV29-1 with TRBJ1-2, with a possible D match to TRBD1 (5 bases). The ends were cut back, 3 bases at V and 2 bases at J, with 7 bases in the middle. From germline, CDR1 is SQVTM and CDR2 ANQGSEA. The CDR3 runs 12 residues. CDR3 DNA sequence: TGCAGCGTTGAGGGACGGAACTATGGCTACACCTTC. Translating it yields CSVEGRNYGYTF.

The V call is TRBV7-8, the J call TRBJ2-2; perhaps TRBD1 as D (5 bases). The CDR3 loop spans 15 amino acids. The V end was cut by 7 bases, the J end by 11 bases, with 23 bases between. CDR1 and CDR2 from the germline V gene are SGHVS and FQNEAQ. The CDR3 bases are TGTGCCAGCACCCCAGAGCTGGGCAGGGCAAATGAGCTGTTTTTT. Amino acids: CASTPELGRANELFF.

The V call is TRBV28, the J call TRBJ2-4; D might be TRBD1 or TRBD2, each matching 5 bases. Trimming took off 6 bases at V and 2 bases at J, with 14 bases between the two ends. The CDR3 extends over 15 amino acids. The germline CDR1 and CDR2 sequences are MDHEN and SYDVKM. The CDR3, as DNA: TGTGCCAGCAGCCCCGTCGGGGCTACCAAAAACATTCAGTACTTC. This gives the protein CASSPVGATKNIQYF.

Only a few counts were recorded for this clonotype. The chain joins TRBV20-1 to TRBJ1-6, with a tentative D call TRBD1 (5 bases). Germline V gene lookup returns CDR1 DFQATT and CDR2 SNEGSKA (reference sequence). CDR3 size: 16 residues. Trimming took off 3 bases at V and 7 bases at J, with 19 bases between the two ends. The CDR3 here is CSASRQGSRGNSPLHF. For the CDR3, the DNA is TGCAGTGCTAGTCGCCAGGGATCTAGGGGAAATTCACCCCTCCACTTT.

This clonotype showed up just a few times. The rearrangement joins TRBV18 to TRBJ2-1; a possible D gene is TRBD2 (6 bases). CDR3 length equals 12 residues. The V gene's germline CDR1 is KGHSH and CDR2 LQKENI. The V end lost 5 bases, the J end lost 10 bases, and 12 bases lay between the germline ends. CDR3 nucleotide sequence: TGTGCCAGCTCAACGGGACTGCGGGAGCAGTTCTTC. This translates into CASSTGLREQFF.